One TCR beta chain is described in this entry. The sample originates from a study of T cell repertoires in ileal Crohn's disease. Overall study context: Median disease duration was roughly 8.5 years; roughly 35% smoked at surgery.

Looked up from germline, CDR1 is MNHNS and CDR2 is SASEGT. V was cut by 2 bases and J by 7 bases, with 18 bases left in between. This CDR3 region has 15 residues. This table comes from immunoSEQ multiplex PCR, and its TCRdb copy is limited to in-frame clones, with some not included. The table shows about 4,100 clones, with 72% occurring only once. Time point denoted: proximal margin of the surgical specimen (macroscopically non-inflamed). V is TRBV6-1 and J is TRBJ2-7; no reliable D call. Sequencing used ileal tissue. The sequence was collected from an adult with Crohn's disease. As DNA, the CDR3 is TGTGCCAGCAGTGAACTGCGTTTTAAGGCAGGAGAGCAGTACTTC. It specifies CASSELRFKAGEQYF.